A selection of T cell receptor beta chains follows, all from one sample in a study of response to subunit inactivated influenza vaccine. In TCRdb, the RT-PCR reads were re-called with MiXCR into one record per CDR3 protein. Among roughly 790,000 distinct CDR3 sequences listed, around 20% were seen once. The starting material was PBMCs from blood, obtained roughly 5 days after vaccination. All receptors come from a man aged 50 to 60 who received an inactivated influenza vaccine. CDR3s include the opening cysteine and the closing phenylalanine or tryptophan. A D gene is named only where the DNA matches it firmly. Not every row has a clone size; where given, it reads once, few, many or a size class.

d_gene: NA
abundance: NA
v_gene: TRBV15
len: 16
j_gene: TRBJ2-2
CDR3nt: TGTGCCACCAGCAGAGATTTACTGGGAAACCCCGGGGAGCTGTTTTTT
CDR3aa: CATSRDLLGNPGELFF

d_gene: NA
abundance: few
v_gene: TRBV5-1
len: 14
j_gene: TRBJ2-2
CDR3nt: TGCGCCAGCAGGCTGACATTGAGCACCGGGGAGCTGTTTTTT
CDR3aa: CASRLTLSTGELFF

d_gene: TRBD1
abundance: NA
v_gene: TRBV7-9
len: 15
j_gene: TRBJ2-7
CDR3nt: TGTGCCAGCAGGAGGGACAGGGAAGGGGCCTACGAGCAGTACTTC
CDR3aa: CASRRDREGAYEQYF

d_gene: NA
abundance: NA
v_gene: TRBV5-1
len: 15
j_gene: TRBJ2-7
CDR3nt: TGCGCCAGCAGCTTAGAGGCGTTAAACTCCTACGAGCAGTACTTC
CDR3aa: CASSLEALNSYEQYF

d_gene: TRBD2
abundance: NA
v_gene: TRBV9
len: 15
j_gene: TRBJ2-1
CDR3nt: TGTGCCAGCAGCGCCGGACTAGCGGGAAGGCATGAGCAGTTCTTC
CDR3aa: CASSAGLAGRHEQFF

d_gene: NA
abundance: many
v_gene: TRBV20-1
len: 12
j_gene: TRBJ1-2
CDR3nt: TGCAGTGCTAGTGTCGCTAACTATGGCTACACCTTC
CDR3aa: CSASVANYGYTF

d_gene: NA
abundance: few
v_gene: TRBV6-5
len: 14
j_gene: TRBJ2-1
CDR3nt: TGTGCCAGCAGTTACCTCGGGGGAGGTAATGAGCAGTTCTTC
CDR3aa: CASSYLGGGNEQFF

d_gene: NA
abundance: medium-sized
v_gene: TRBV4-3
len: 19
j_gene: TRBJ2-1
CDR3nt: TGCGCCAGCAGCCAAGACTCCTACCTTAGCCGGGGGCGAAGCAGTGAGCAGTTCTTC
CDR3aa: CASSQDSYLSRGRSSEQFF

d_gene: NA
abundance: many
v_gene: TRBV12-3/TRBV12-4
len: 16
j_gene: TRBJ1-6
CDR3nt: TGTGCCAGCAGTTTTAGCCCCGGTCTGCTTAATTCACCCCTCCACTTT
CDR3aa: CASSFSPGLLNSPLHF

d_gene: NA
abundance: NA
v_gene: TRBV5-1
len: 14
j_gene: TRBJ1-2
CDR3nt: TGCGCCAGCAGCGGTTCAGGGTTGGGCTATGGCTACACCTTC
CDR3aa: CASSGSGLGYGYTF

d_gene: NA
abundance: NA
v_gene: TRBV25-1
len: 14
j_gene: TRBJ2-7
CDR3nt: TGTGCCAGCAGAAACTACAGGGTTCCGTACGAGCAGTACTTC
CDR3aa: CASRNYRVPYEQYF

d_gene: NA
abundance: few
v_gene: TRBV20-1
len: 15
j_gene: TRBJ1-2
CDR3nt: TGCAGTGCTAGGGGTTTCGGACAGTCTGACTATGGCTACACCTTC
CDR3aa: CSARGFGQSDYGYTF

d_gene: TRBD2
abundance: NA
v_gene: TRBV12-3/TRBV12-4
len: 14
j_gene: TRBJ2-5
CDR3nt: TGTGCCAGCAGCAGCGGGAGGGTAGGAGAGACCCAGTACTTC
CDR3aa: CASSSGRVGETQYF

d_gene: TRBD1
abundance: NA
v_gene: TRBV5-1
len: 16
j_gene: TRBJ1-4
CDR3nt: TGCGCCAGCAGCTTGCTAGGACAGGTAGAAAATGAAAAACTGTTTTTT
CDR3aa: CASSLLGQVENEKLFF

d_gene: TRBD1
abundance: few
v_gene: TRBV10-3
len: 14
j_gene: TRBJ2-7
CDR3nt: TGTGCCATCAGTGAGTCGAACAGGGGGGACGAGCAGTACTTC
CDR3aa: CAISESNRGDEQYF

d_gene: NA
abundance: NA
v_gene: TRBV6-5
len: 15
j_gene: TRBJ2-7
CDR3nt: TGTGCCAGCAGTTACCCAGGGGGTAGGAGGGTCGAGCAGTACTTC
CDR3aa: CASSYPGGRRVEQYF

d_gene: NA
abundance: NA
v_gene: TRBV5-4
len: 13
j_gene: TRBJ2-7
CDR3nt: TGTGCCAGCAGCTTAGAACGAGCCTACGAGCAGTACTTC
CDR3aa: CASSLERAYEQYF

d_gene: NA
abundance: NA
v_gene: TRBV4-2
len: 15
j_gene: TRBJ1-2
CDR3nt: TGTGCCAGCAGCCTTCGGACGGGGAAGGACTATGGCTACACCTTC
CDR3aa: CASSLRTGKDYGYTF

d_gene: TRBD2
abundance: NA
v_gene: TRBV11-2
len: 16
j_gene: TRBJ2-1
CDR3nt: TGTGCCAGCAGCTTAGTAGCTAGCGGGAGGGGTGTTGAGCAGTTCTTC
CDR3aa: CASSLVASGRGVEQFF

d_gene: NA
abundance: NA
v_gene: TRBV7-2
len: 13
j_gene: TRBJ2-2
CDR3nt: TGTGCCAGCAGCCTATCGGGTGTCGGGGAGCTGTTTTTT
CDR3aa: CASSLSGVGELFF

d_gene: TRBD1
abundance: few
v_gene: TRBV29-1
len: 13
j_gene: TRBJ1-2
CDR3nt: TGCAGCGTTTGGGGACAGGCTAACTATGGCTACACCTTC
CDR3aa: CSVWGQANYGYTF

d_gene: TRBD1
abundance: few
v_gene: TRBV12-3/TRBV12-4
len: 14
j_gene: TRBJ2-7
CDR3nt: TGTGCCAGCAGGCCGAGGGGGCCTACCTACGAGCAGTACTTC
CDR3aa: CASRPRGPTYEQYF

d_gene: NA
abundance: few
v_gene: TRBV20-1
len: 14
j_gene: TRBJ1-2
CDR3nt: TGCAGTGCTAGACCCCCTACAGGGTCCTATGGCTACACCTTC
CDR3aa: CSARPPTGSYGYTF

d_gene: NA
abundance: few
v_gene: TRBV20-1
len: 11
j_gene: TRBJ1-5
CDR3nt: TGCAGTGCTAGCGATCATGAGGGTAGGCATTTT
CDR3aa: CSASDHEGRHF

d_gene: NA
abundance: NA
v_gene: TRBV7-9
len: 12
j_gene: TRBJ1-2
CDR3nt: TGTGCCAGCAGCAACCGGGACTATGGCTACACCTTC
CDR3aa: CASSNRDYGYTF

d_gene: NA
abundance: few
v_gene: TRBV4-3
len: 14
j_gene: TRBJ2-2
CDR3nt: TGCGCCAGCAGCCAAGGGTGGACCACCGGGGAGCTGTTTTTT
CDR3aa: CASSQGWTTGELFF

d_gene: TRBD2
abundance: NA
v_gene: TRBV7-2
len: 15
j_gene: TRBJ2-5
CDR3nt: TGTGCCAGCAGCTTAGTACTAGCGGGAAGGGAGACCCAGTACTTC
CDR3aa: CASSLVLAGRETQYF

d_gene: NA
abundance: few
v_gene: TRBV28
len: 15
j_gene: TRBJ2-7
CDR3nt: TGTGCCAGCAGTTTATTAGGAGGGGGCGCGAGGGAGCAGTACTTC
CDR3aa: CASSLLGGGAREQYF

d_gene: TRBD1
abundance: NA
v_gene: TRBV19
len: 15
j_gene: TRBJ1-5
CDR3nt: TGTGCCAGTAGTAGTGGACAGGGTTGGAGTCAGCCCCAGCATTTT
CDR3aa: CASSSGQGWSQPQHF

d_gene: NA
abundance: few
v_gene: TRBV20-1
len: 14
j_gene: TRBJ1-1
CDR3nt: TGCAGTGCTAGAGTAAATTCAGGGATCCTTTGGGCTTTCTTT
CDR3aa: CSARVNSGILWAFF

d_gene: NA
abundance: few
v_gene: TRBV12-3/TRBV12-4
len: 15
j_gene: TRBJ2-7
CDR3nt: TGTGCCAGCAGTTTATCCGGACTCTTCTCCTACGAGCAGTACTTC
CDR3aa: CASSLSGLFSYEQYF

d_gene: NA
abundance: NA
v_gene: TRBV9
len: 13
j_gene: TRBJ2-7
CDR3nt: TGTGCCAGCAGCGTAACAAGTACGGACGAGCAGTACTTC
CDR3aa: CASSVTSTDEQYF

d_gene: TRBD1
abundance: NA
v_gene: TRBV27
len: 15
j_gene: TRBJ2-7
CDR3nt: TGTGCCAGCAGTTCCAATCCCGGGACAGTCAACGAGCAGTACTTC
CDR3aa: CASSSNPGTVNEQYF

d_gene: NA
abundance: NA
v_gene: TRBV6-5
len: 14
j_gene: TRBJ2-5
CDR3nt: TGTGCCAGCAGCTTAAGTATGAGTGCAGAGACCCAGTACTTC
CDR3aa: CASSLSMSAETQYF

d_gene: NA
abundance: NA
v_gene: TRBV10-3
len: 15
j_gene: TRBJ2-3
CDR3nt: TGTGCCATCAGTTACGGCCCGGAGGCAACAGATACGCAGTATTTT
CDR3aa: CAISYGPEATDTQYF

d_gene: TRBD2
abundance: NA
v_gene: TRBV9
len: 15
j_gene: TRBJ2-5
CDR3nt: TGTGCCAGCAGCGTCGGACTAGCGGGAGCGGAGACCCAGTACTTC
CDR3aa: CASSVGLAGAETQYF

d_gene: NA
abundance: NA
v_gene: TRBV15
len: 12
j_gene: TRBJ2-7
CDR3nt: TGTGCCACCAGCAGACAAACGGGTGAGCAGTACTTC
CDR3aa: CATSRQTGEQYF

d_gene: TRBD1
abundance: few
v_gene: TRBV7-2
len: 14
j_gene: TRBJ2-7
CDR3nt: TGTGCCAGCAGCTTAGCAGGGGGCGAGATCGAGCAGTACTTC
CDR3aa: CASSLAGGEIEQYF

d_gene: NA
abundance: NA
v_gene: TRBV6-1
len: 13
j_gene: TRBJ2-5
CDR3nt: TGTGCCACGGAATTTCGCCGGGGGGAGACCCAGTACTTC
CDR3aa: CATEFRRGETQYF

d_gene: NA
abundance: NA
v_gene: TRBV12-3/TRBV12-4
len: 15
j_gene: TRBJ1-6
CDR3nt: TGTGCCAGCAGTGCACACCGGGACGGTAATTCACCCCTCCACTTT
CDR3aa: CASSAHRDGNSPLHF

d_gene: TRBD1
abundance: few
v_gene: TRBV7-9
len: 14
j_gene: TRBJ1-3
CDR3nt: TGTGCCAGCAGCTTCCAGGGGGCAGGAAACACCATATATTTT
CDR3aa: CASSFQGAGNTIYF

d_gene: TRBD2
abundance: NA
v_gene: TRBV29-1
len: 15
j_gene: TRBJ2-1
CDR3nt: TGCAGCGTTAGGCGGGGGGGCCGCGGGGGTGGTGAGCAGTTCTTC
CDR3aa: CSVRRGGRGGGEQFF

d_gene: TRBD2
abundance: few
v_gene: TRBV27
len: 20
j_gene: TRBJ2-3
CDR3nt: TGTGCCAGCAGTTCCCGGACTAGCGGGAGGGCCTTAAGATTTGCAGATACGCAGTATTTT
CDR3aa: CASSSRTSGRALRFADTQYF

d_gene: TRBD1
abundance: many
v_gene: TRBV7-9
len: 14
j_gene: TRBJ1-4
CDR3nt: TGTGCCAGCAGCCCCCGGGACAGCTATGAAAAACTGTTTTTT
CDR3aa: CASSPRDSYEKLFF

d_gene: NA
abundance: few
v_gene: TRBV2
len: 12
j_gene: TRBJ2-7
CDR3nt: TGTGCCAGCAGTGTTTGGGCGGACGAGCAGTACTTC
CDR3aa: CASSVWADEQYF

d_gene: NA
abundance: NA
v_gene: TRBV11-2
len: 19
j_gene: TRBJ2-1
CDR3nt: TGTGCCAGCAGCTTAATCGGTCGTTGGGGGGACGAATCCTACAATGAGCAGTTCTTC
CDR3aa: CASSLIGRWGDESYNEQFF

d_gene: NA
abundance: NA
v_gene: TRBV4-1
len: 15
j_gene: TRBJ2-7
CDR3nt: TGCGCCAGCAGCCAAGTACTTAATACGGGCTACGAGCAGTACTTC
CDR3aa: CASSQVLNTGYEQYF

d_gene: TRBD1
abundance: few
v_gene: TRBV6-1
len: 12
j_gene: TRBJ2-7
CDR3nt: TGTGCCAGTGAGGGACAGACCTACGAGCAGTACTTC
CDR3aa: CASEGQTYEQYF

d_gene: NA
abundance: few
v_gene: TRBV2
len: 14
j_gene: TRBJ2-7
CDR3nt: TGTGCCAGCAGTGAAGGTCGGCTATCCTACGAGCAGTACTTC
CDR3aa: CASSEGRLSYEQYF

d_gene: TRBD2
abundance: NA
v_gene: TRBV20-1
len: 14
j_gene: TRBJ2-7
CDR3nt: TGCAGTGCTAGAGCCCAGCGGGACTCCTACGAGCAGTACTTC
CDR3aa: CSARAQRDSYEQYF

d_gene: TRBD1
abundance: NA
v_gene: TRBV15
len: 15
j_gene: TRBJ2-7
CDR3nt: TGTGCCACCAGCAGGGTACAGGGGGCCGCGTGGGAGCAGTACTTC
CDR3aa: CATSRVQGAAWEQYF

d_gene: TRBD2
abundance: few
v_gene: TRBV12-3/TRBV12-4
len: 15
j_gene: TRBJ2-7
CDR3nt: TGTGCCAGCAGACCGAGCGGGGGGCAAACCTACGAGCAGTACTTC
CDR3aa: CASRPSGGQTYEQYF

d_gene: NA
abundance: many
v_gene: TRBV28
len: 13
j_gene: TRBJ2-5
CDR3nt: TGTGCCTCCGAGGGGGGGCACCAAGAGACCCAGTACTTC
CDR3aa: CASEGGHQETQYF